Listed below are T cell receptor beta chains from one sample, sequenced in a study of shared clonotypes between healthy human individuals. The protocol was immunoSEQ multiplex PCR, while the TCRdb copy is restricted to in-frame clones and leaves out a portion. The sample contains about 1 million clones, about 75% of which appear only once. Material for sequencing was memory CD4+ T cells sorted from blood. All receptors derive from a man aged 18-30 years in good health. The CDR3 runs from the conserved cysteine through the conserved F or W. A D gene is named only where the DNA matches it firmly. Not all rows give a size; the values are once, few, many and, for expanded clones, a class.

j_call d_call v_call clone_size cdr3_aa cdr3_nt
TRBJ2-2 NA TRBV5-6 NA CASIGQAGGNTGELFF TGTGCCAGCATCGGACAGGCCGGGGGGAACACCGGGGAGCTGTTTTTT
TRBJ1-2 TRBD1 TRBV2 few CASSGDRGTYGYTF TGTGCCAGCAGTGGGGACAGGGGGACCTATGGCTACACCTTC
TRBJ2-7 TRBD1 TRBV5-6 NA CASSLLGGSFYEQYF TGTGCCAGCAGCTTGTTAGGGGGCTCATTCTACGAGCAGTACTTC
TRBJ1-1 TRBD1 TRBV2 NA CASTKETGGTEAFF TGTGCCAGCACAAAGGAGACAGGGGGCACTGAAGCTTTCTTT
TRBJ1-6 TRBD1 TRBV28 few CASSSHRGSSSPLHF TGTGCCAGCAGTTCACACAGGGGGTCAAGTTCACCCCTCCACTTT
TRBJ1-5 NA TRBV19 NA CASSIGLSRLGGRNQPQHF TGTGCCAGTAGTATTGGATTATCGCGACTGGGCGGTCGCAATCAGCCCCAGCATTTT
TRBJ2-7 TRBD2 TRBV25-1 NA CASSMYLAGGLHEQYF TGTGCCAGCAGCATGTACTTGGCGGGAGGGTTGCACGAGCAGTACTTC
TRBJ1-2 TRBD1 TRBV27 NA CASSLLGVGGGRDYGYTF TGTGCCAGCAGTTTGTTAGGGGTAGGGGGCGGAAGGGACTATGGCTACACCTTC
TRBJ1-1 NA TRBV7-9 NA CASSLERGGTEAFF TGTGCCAGCAGCTTAGAAAGGGGTGGCACTGAAGCTTTCTTT
TRBJ1-2 TRBD1 TRBV18 NA CASSGDRAYGYTF TGTGCCAGCTCTGGTGACAGGGCCTATGGCTACACCTTC
TRBJ1-6 NA TRBV7-2 NA CASSPSLPGSYNSPLHF TGTGCCAGCAGCCCCTCGCTCCCCGGGAGCTATAATTCACCCCTCCACTTT
TRBJ2-1 NA TRBV7-9 NA CASSLEGRGYNEQFF TGTGCCAGCAGCTTAGAAGGTCGGGGATACAATGAGCAGTTCTTC
TRBJ2-5 TRBD2 TRBV11-3 NA CASSLGTSGQETQYF TGTGCCAGCAGCTTAGGGACTAGCGGCCAAGAGACCCAGTACTTC
TRBJ2-3 NA TRBV29-1 NA CSVDISRSSSTDTQYF TGCAGCGTTGACATCTCCAGGAGCTCTAGCACAGATACGCAGTATTTT
TRBJ2-7 NA TRBV5-4 NA CASSPRNGYEQYF TGTGCCAGCAGCCCTAGAAACGGATACGAGCAGTACTTC
TRBJ1-4 NA TRBV7-2 NA CASSLSPGEKLFF TGTGCCAGCAGCTTATCTCCAGGGGAAAAACTGTTTTTT
TRBJ2-5 NA TRBV5-3 NA CARSGRTVQETQYF TGTGCCAGAAGCGGACGGACAGTCCAAGAGACCCAGTACTTC
TRBJ1-3 TRBD1 TRBV9 NA CASSVAEGAGGNTIYF TGTGCCAGCAGCGTAGCCGAGGGGGCAGGGGGAAACACCATATATTTT
TRBJ2-5 TRBD1 TRBV5-4 NA CASSPGQGLPESQYF TGTGCCAGCAGCCCCGGACAGGGTTTGCCCGAGTCCCAGTACTTC
TRBJ2-7 NA TRBV7-8 NA CASSSHPGPLYEQYF TGTGCCAGCAGCTCACACCCGGGACCACTTTACGAGCAGTACTTC
TRBJ2-7 TRBD1 TRBV2 few CASRGQGDHEQYF TGTGCCAGCAGGGGACAGGGGGACCACGAGCAGTACTTC
TRBJ1-2 NA TRBV28 few CASSSGGDNYGYTF TGTGCCAGCAGTTCAGGCGGAGATAACTATGGCTACACCTTC
TRBJ2-1 NA TRBV10-3 NA CAISESAGSYNEQFF TGTGCCATCAGTGAGTCTGCGGGTTCTTACAATGAGCAGTTCTTC
TRBJ1-2 TRBD1 TRBV28 NA CASGPGQGSGYTF TGTGCCAGCGGACCCGGACAGGGGAGTGGCTACACCTTC
TRBJ2-3 NA TRBV10-3 NA CAIGRSGSTDTQYF TGTGCCATCGGGAGAAGCGGGAGCACAGATACGCAGTATTTT
TRBJ1-2 NA TRBV11-2 NA CASSPRTVYGYTF TGTGCCAGCAGCCCCCGGACGGTCTATGGCTACACCTTC
TRBJ1-5 NA TRBV4-2 NA CASSQDLGGNQPQHF TGTGCCAGCAGCCAAGATCTGGGGGGCAATCAGCCCCAGCATTTT
TRBJ2-7 NA TRBV2 few CASKPRTNNYEQYF TGTGCCAGCAAGCCCCGGACTAACAACTACGAGCAGTACTTC
TRBJ2-2 TRBD1 TRBV5-1 NA CASSLLEQGSTGELFF TGCGCCAGCAGCTTGCTGGAACAGGGGTCTACCGGGGAGCTGTTTTTT
TRBJ2-2 TRBD2 TRBV5-1 once CASSWNGGGSPGELFF TGCGCCAGCAGCTGGAACGGGGGAGGGAGTCCCGGGGAGCTGTTTTTT
TRBJ1-4 NA TRBV19 NA CATEDRDEKLFF TGTGCCACTGAGGACCGTGATGAAAAACTGTTTTTT
TRBJ1-6 NA TRBV2 few CASSSGTPLHF TGTGCCAGCAGCAGTGGGACCCCGCTCCACTTT
TRBJ1-6 NA TRBV9 once CASSVEGTDNSPLHF TGTGCCAGCAGCGTAGAAGGGACGGATAATTCACCCCTCCACTTT
TRBJ1-5 NA TRBV6-1 few CATHHGNQPQHF TGTGCCACCCACCACGGCAATCAGCCCCAGCATTTT
TRBJ2-5 TRBD1 TRBV4-2 NA CASSQDLGTGGWTQYF TGTGCCAGCAGCCAAGATCTTGGGACAGGGGGCTGGACCCAGTACTTC
TRBJ2-5 TRBD2 TRBV6-4 NA CASNLFGLAGGERGTETQYF TGTGCCAGCAATTTATTTGGACTAGCGGGAGGGGAGAGGGGTACAGAGACCCAGTACTTC
TRBJ1-5 NA TRBV2 NA CASKGWGGNQPQHF TGTGCCAGCAAAGGCTGGGGCGGCAATCAGCCCCAGCATTTT
TRBJ2-2 TRBD2 TRBV6-5 NA CASSTGLALAGELFF TGTGCCAGCAGTACGGGACTAGCCCTGGCCGGGGAGCTGTTTTTT
TRBJ1-4 NA TRBV2 NA CASSDGGHSEKLFF TGTGCCAGCAGTGATGGGGGGCATAGTGAAAAACTGTTTTTT
TRBJ1-4 NA TRBV10-3 few CAISETATNEKLFF TGTGCCATCAGTGAGACCGCAACTAATGAAAAACTGTTTTTT
TRBJ2-1 TRBD2 TRBV9 NA CASSVDSSGGDEQFF TGTGCCAGCAGCGTAGACTCTAGCGGGGGAGATGAGCAGTTCTTC
TRBJ2-5 NA TRBV30 NA CACRGWEETQYF TGTGCCTGCCGGGGTTGGGAAGAGACCCAGTACTTC
TRBJ1-1 TRBD1 TRBV14 NA CASSPWDRYTEAFF TGTGCCAGCAGCCCATGGGACAGATACACTGAAGCTTTCTTT
TRBJ2-3 NA TRBV25-1 NA CASSAQLTDTQYF TGTGCCAGCAGTGCTCAGTTAACAGATACGCAGTATTTT
TRBJ1-3 NA TRBV6-1 NA CASRGQGNTIYF TGTGCCAGCAGGGGGCAAGGAAACACCATATATTTT